These T cell receptor beta chains were read from a single sample in a study of shared clonotypes between healthy human individuals. Assay: immunoSEQ multiplex PCR; the TCRdb copy retains only in-frame clones and omits some. This table holds roughly 2 million clones, around 95% found once. Material for sequencing was naive CD4+ T cells sorted from blood. The receptor set was obtained from a man between 18 and 29 years old in good health. Both conserved end residues are part of each CDR3. The D gene is left open where the match is weak. The size field is filled for only some rows; it gives once, few, many or a size class.

abundance,v_gene,d_gene,j_gene,CDR3aa,CDR3nt
-,TRBV5-1,-,TRBJ1-1,CASSSYMNTEAFF,TGCGCCAGCAGCTCTTACATGAACACTGAAGCTTTCTTT
-,TRBV28,TRBD2,TRBJ2-7,CASSSGTSGVYEQYF,TGTGCCAGCAGTTCCGGGACTAGCGGAGTCTACGAGCAGTACTTC
-,TRBV29-1,-,TRBJ1-3,CSVVYNGNTIYF,TGCAGCGTTGTGTACAATGGAAACACCATATATTTT
-,TRBV18,TRBD1,TRBJ2-7,CASSPDRPYEQYF,TGTGCCAGCTCACCGGACAGGCCCTACGAGCAGTACTTC
-,TRBV7-2,-,TRBJ1-2,CASSLVGPSGYGYTF,TGTGCCAGCAGCTTAGTAGGCCCATCGGGCTATGGCTACACCTTC
-,TRBV18,-,TRBJ1-4,CASSPGQGREKLFF,TGTGCCAGCTCACCAGGCCAGGGACGAGAAAAACTGTTTTTT
-,TRBV5-1,-,TRBJ2-1,CASSLGASPDEQFF,TGCGCCAGCAGCTTGGGAGCTAGCCCGGATGAGCAGTTCTTC
-,TRBV10-3,-,TRBJ2-3,CAISGVGRGSSTDTQYF,TGTGCCATCAGTGGCGTGGGGCGGGGTAGTAGCACAGATACGCAGTATTTT
-,TRBV19,TRBD1,TRBJ2-7,CASSARPGQGVGEQYF,TGTGCCAGTAGTGCCCGCCCCGGACAGGGAGTCGGCGAGCAGTACTTC
-,TRBV7-2,TRBD1,TRBJ1-3,CASSFRQGPGNTIYF,TGTGCCAGCAGCTTCCGACAGGGCCCTGGAAACACCATATATTTT
-,TRBV14,-,TRBJ1-3,CASSHPSGNTIYF,TGTGCCAGCAGCCACCCCTCTGGAAACACCATATATTTT
-,TRBV27,TRBD1,TRBJ2-7,CASTPRGQGTEQYF,TGTGCCAGCACCCCCCGGGGACAGGGTACCGAGCAGTACTTC
-,TRBV7-4,-,TRBJ2-5,CASSFKQETQYF,TGTGCCAGCAGCTTTAAGCAAGAGACCCAGTACTTC
few,TRBV30,-,TRBJ1-3,CAWSVGTLGNTIYF,TGTGCCTGGAGTGTAGGGACCTTGGGAAACACCATATATTTT
-,TRBV20-1,-,TRBJ1-1,CSAPQGTEAFF,TGCAGTGCTCCTCAGGGCACTGAAGCTTTCTTT
-,TRBV6-4,TRBD1,TRBJ1-2,CASSATGGSNYGYTF,TGTGCCAGCAGTGCGACAGGGGGCTCTAACTATGGCTACACCTTC
-,TRBV6-5,-,TRBJ1-3,CASSYYPAGWGNTIYF,TGTGCCAGCAGTTACTATCCGGCAGGGTGGGGAAACACCATATATTTT
-,TRBV28,-,TRBJ1-5,CASSPGHNTGVQPQHF,TGTGCCAGCAGCCCAGGGCACAACACGGGGGTCCAGCCCCAGCATTTT
-,TRBV7-7,-,TRBJ2-5,CASSLGQQETQYF,TGTGCTAGCAGCTTAGGGCAACAAGAGACCCAGTACTTC
once,TRBV25-1,TRBD2,TRBJ2-3,CASSSRLAGPTDTQYF,TGTGCCAGCAGTTCAAGACTAGCCGGCCCCACAGATACGCAGTATTTT
-,TRBV7-9,TRBD1,TRBJ2-7,CASSSASTGPRRYF,TGTGCCAGCAGCTCCGCCTCGACAGGGCCCAGGAGATACTTC
-,TRBV5-5,-,TRBJ1-1,CASSLDLGAVNTEAFF,TGTGCCAGCAGCTTGGACCTGGGGGCGGTGAACACTGAAGCTTTCTTT
-,TRBV30,TRBD1,TRBJ1-1,CAWRHRDRGPQGVAFF,TGTGCCTGGCGTCACCGGGACAGGGGGCCGCAAGGGGTAGCTTTCTTT
-,TRBV27,-,TRBJ2-5,CASSLLGLGQETQYF,TGTGCCAGCAGTTTATTAGGGTTGGGGCAAGAGACCCAGTACTTC
once,TRBV28,-,TRBJ1-5,CASSLAGYNQPQHF,TGTGCCAGCAGTTTGGCGGGCTACAATCAGCCCCAGCATTTT
-,TRBV5-1,TRBD1,TRBJ2-5,CASSSDRGETQYF,TGCGCCAGCAGCTCGGACAGGGGGGAGACCCAGTACTTC
-,TRBV5-1,TRBD1,TRBJ1-3,CASSLERTGSGNTIYF,TGCGCCAGCAGCTTGGAGAGGACAGGCTCTGGAAACACCATATATTTT
-,TRBV30,-,TRBJ1-6,CAWSVRVSENSPLHF,TGTGCCTGGAGTGTACGGGTGAGCGAGAATTCACCCCTCCACTTT
once,TRBV5-1,-,TRBJ1-6,CASSLVGRTDSPLHF,TGCGCCAGCAGCTTGGTCGGGAGAACGGATTCACCCCTCCACTTT
once,TRBV29-1,-,TRBJ1-1,CSSQGVAEAFF,TGCAGCTCCCAGGGCGTCGCTGAAGCTTTCTTT
-,TRBV7-2,-,TRBJ2-2,CASTRLGSDTGELFF,TGTGCCAGCACCCGTTTGGGGTCGGACACCGGGGAGCTGTTTTTT
-,TRBV18,-,TRBJ1-3,CASSPGVSSSGNTIYF,TGTGCCAGCTCACCTGGGGTTTCCTCCTCTGGAAACACCATATATTTT
-,TRBV18,-,TRBJ2-7,CASSGQSSYEQYF,TGTGCCAGCTCCGGACAGAGCTCCTACGAGCAGTACTTC
-,TRBV11-2,TRBD2,TRBJ2-2,CASSLVQWREENTGELFF,TGTGCCAGCAGCTTAGTCCAATGGCGGGAGGAGAACACCGGGGAGCTGTTTTTT
once,TRBV2,-,TRBJ1-4,CASSESQVVKLFF,TGTGCCAGCAGTGAATCGCAGGTTGTTAAACTGTTTTTT
once,TRBV18,TRBD1,TRBJ2-7,CASSPLDRVEQYF,TGTGCCAGCTCACCACTGGACAGGGTCGAGCAGTACTTC
-,TRBV29-1,-,TRBJ1-4,CSAGRSFGEKLFF,TGCAGCGCCGGGCGGAGTTTCGGGGAAAAACTGTTTTTT
-,TRBV11-3,-,TRBJ2-1,CASSSPTSNEQFF,TGTGCCAGCAGCTCCCCGACGAGCAATGAGCAGTTCTTC
-,TRBV29-1,TRBD1,TRBJ1-2,CSVREQGAYGYTF,TGCAGCGTGCGAGAACAGGGGGCGTATGGCTACACCTTC
-,TRBV5-1,TRBD1,TRBJ1-1,CASSFLVMGQGVRTEAFF,TGCGCCAGCAGCTTCCTTGTAATGGGACAGGGAGTGCGCACTGAAGCTTTCTTT
-,TRBV14,TRBD1,TRBJ2-7,CASSQVGQSHEQYF,TGTGCCAGCAGCCAAGTGGGACAGTCCCACGAGCAGTACTTC
-,TRBV5-1,-,TRBJ2-1,CASSGSVLSSYNEQFF,TGCGCCAGCAGTGGTTCCGTCCTTAGCTCCTACAATGAGCAGTTCTTC
-,TRBV10-2,TRBD1,TRBJ2-3,CASSEPGQGNTQYF,TGCGCCAGCAGTGAGCCGGGACAGGGGAATACGCAGTATTTT
-,TRBV6-1,TRBD1,TRBJ2-3,CASSERGRRPSTDTQYF,TGTGCCAGCAGTGAAAGGGGGCGGAGGCCTAGCACAGATACGCAGTATTTT
-,TRBV5-1,TRBD1,TRBJ2-5,CASSTGQGGETQYF,TGCGCCAGCAGCACCGGACAGGGAGGCGAGACCCAGTACTTC
-,TRBV7-2,TRBD1,TRBJ2-2,CASSFTGAVAGELFF,TGTGCCAGCAGCTTCACAGGGGCAGTGGCCGGGGAGCTGTTTTTT
-,TRBV4-1,TRBD1,TRBJ1-2,CASRQTTGGAGYGYTF,TGCGCCAGCAGACAAACAACAGGGGGCGCGGGCTACGGCTACACCTTC
-,TRBV27,-,TRBJ1-6,CASSLGSWGSSSYNSPLHF,TGTGCCAGCAGTTTAGGGTCATGGGGGTCGAGCTCCTATAATTCACCCCTCCACTTT
-,TRBV7-9,-,TRBJ1-5,CASSLTENQPQHF,TGTGCCAGCAGCTTAACGGAGAATCAGCCCCAGCATTTT
-,TRBV4-1,TRBD1,TRBJ1-2,CASSPDRGGHSYGYTF,TGCGCCAGCAGCCCCGACAGGGGGGGGCATTCCTATGGCTACACCTTC
-,TRBV6-6,-,TRBJ2-7,CASKGDTGSYEQYF,TGTGCCAGCAAAGGGGACACCGGCTCCTACGAGCAGTACTTC
-,TRBV25-1,-,TRBJ2-7,CASTGHNEIGQYF,TGTGCCAGCACGGGACATAACGAGATAGGGCAGTACTTC
-,TRBV30,TRBD1,TRBJ1-4,CAWSVWGQGNEKLFF,TGTGCCTGGAGTGTCTGGGGACAGGGTAACGAAAAACTGTTTTTT